These 4 T cell receptor beta chains were all obtained from the same sample, sequenced in a study of Graves' ophthalmopathy and Graves' hyperthyroidism listed by TCRdb under 2018. TCRdb names Illumina HiSeq 2000 as the instrument used. TCR beta CDR3 regions were amplified from RNA transcripts for repertoire sequencing. A first-round RT-PCR used HTBI primers with the Qiagen OneStep RT-PCR kit, followed by a second-round multiplex PCR, size selection and purification. TCRdb cleaned the public reads at Q25 with fastp, built clones with MiXCR and kept in-frame beta chains. Here each entry gathers all rows of one CDR3 protein and keeps the most common genes and DNA. The sample table contains 300,000 to 400,000 distinct CDR3 sequences; only one count was recorded for around a sixth of them. The ten most abundant clones make up approximately 13% of the sample. Sequencing was performed on peripheral blood. The receptors derive from an adult man with Graves' ophthalmopathy.

At least ten counts were recorded for this clonotype. This chain uses TRBV4-1 with TRBJ2-7, with 13 positions matching TRBD2. With 0 bases clipped from V and 3 bases from J, the junction kept 5 bases outside the gene matches. Germline CDR1 and CDR2: MGHRA and YSYEKL. The CDR3 has 17 residues. The CDR3: CASSQDTGTSGDYEQYF. For the CDR3, the DNA is TGCGCCAGCAGCCAAGACACCGGGACTAGCGGGGACTACGAGCAGTACTTC.

The chain links TRBV28 to TRBJ1-2; perhaps TRBD1 as D (5 bases). Germline CDR1 and CDR2: MDHEN and SYDVKM. The CDR3 spans 13 residues. Trimming took off 10 bases at V and 6 bases at J, with 18 bases between the two ends. The DNA of the CDR3 is TGTGCCACCCGAACGGCAGGGTTCCATGGCTACACCTTC. Its translation is CATRTAGFHGYTF.

V and J are TRBV19 and TRBJ1-5, with unresolved D. CDR1 is LNHDA, CDR2 SQIVND, per germline (reference sequence). V was pared by 4 bases and J by 6 bases, with 10 bases between. The CDR3 sequence is 13 residues long. CDR3 in amino acids: CASSRSIGQPQHF. The CDR3 coding sequence is TGTGCCAGTAGTAGATCTATAGGTCAGCCCCAGCATTTT.

V is TRBV6-1 and J is TRBJ2-5; D gene unclear. V lost 7 bases, J lost 2 bases, and 11 bases lay in between. Germline CDR1 and CDR2: MNHNS and SASEGT. The CDR3 covers 13 residues. CDR3 sequence reads: CASKLTLQETQYF. The CDR3 DNA is TGTGCCAGCAAACTCACACTTCAAGAGACCCAGTACTTC.